The clone carrying this TCR beta chain showed up just once. The target antigen is unknown. A junction boundary mismatches the germline segment, possibly from a read error. Germline CDR1 LGHNT, CDR2 FRNRAP. The CDR3 extends over 15 amino acids. The data stem from a study of Tregs in tolerant kidney transplant recipients. The assay was immunoSEQ multiplex PCR, and TCRdb's table has in-frame clones only and misses some. Of some 250,000 clones listed, roughly four fifths were seen once; the top ten hold under 0.65%. Whole-study findings and limits: The small number of patients limits these findings pending further validation. Expanding Tregs on activated donor B cells appeared to best identify donor-specific TCRbeta clones.

Thawed PBMCs were FACS-sorted into unstimulated CD4+CD25+CD127- regulatory T cells, CD4+CD25- non-regulatory cells, CD4 and CD8 cells. The rearrangement joins TRBV12-5 to TRBJ2-1; 13 positions match TRBD2. The sequenced sample consisted of CD4+ T cells from blood. This sequence was found in a human donor in good health. As DNA, the CDR3 is TGTGCTAGTGGCCCCGGGACTAGCGGGATCAATGAGCGGTTCTTC. It translates to CASGPGTSGINERFF.